There are a few counts of the clone carrying this T cell receptor beta chain. The antigen remains undetermined. TCRdb itself ran the 5' RACE reads through MiXCR, one entry per CDR3 protein. The sample shows a few hundred thousand distinct CDR3 sequences, approximately 20% of them seen only once. Germline CDR1 is SGHVS and CDR2 is FQNEAQ. J was trimmed by 4 bases and V by 0 bases; bases with no gene match: 0. This CDR3 region has 14 residues. The sample belongs to a study of T-cell memory formation after mild COVID-19. Study-level points and caveats: CD4/CD8 balance characterized clones contracting day 15 to 85, and CD4+ skew characterized later expanders. Largely, contracting CD4+ clones fell within CM and EM, and contracting CD8+ clones within EMRA. Some responding clones appeared in pre-infection memory, suggesting cross-reactive memory joined.

V is TRBV7-8 and J is TRBJ2-1; 7 bases agree with TRBD2. Sample: PBMCs or a T cell subset sorted from them (not recorded which). This clonotype originated in a young man who had mild COVID-19 (a few samples of this study predate the infection). Cell type and time point are not known. The CDR3 sequence is CASSLARGYNEQFF. Written as DNA, the CDR3 is TGTGCCAGCAGCTTAGCGCGGGGGTACAATGAGCAGTTCTTC.